Listed here are 8 T cell receptor beta chains from one sample, sequenced in a study of OX40 agonist ivuxolimab in advanced cancers. Assay: immunoSEQ multiplex PCR; the TCRdb copy retains only in-frame clones and omits some. The table shows about 34,000 clones, with roughly four fifths occurring only once. Here the sequenced sample was CD4+ or CD8+ T cells sorted from blood, taken in a trial of the OX40 agonist ivuxolimab. Receptors were obtained from an adult with an advanced solid tumor such as melanoma, head and neck, liver or kidney cancer.

The chain has TRBV19 and TRBJ1-3; tentative D call: TRBD1 (5 bases). The CDR3 runs 14 residues. The germline CDR1 and CDR2 sequences are LNHDA and SQIVND (reference sequence). V lost 3 bases to trimming and J lost 4 bases, with 10 bases between them. The CDR3 spells CASSMEWTGNTIYF. The CDR3 nucleotides read TGTGCCAGTAGTATGGAGTGGACAGGAAACACCATATATTTT.

Only a few counts were recorded for this clone. The V gene is TRBV19, the J gene TRBJ1-1, with D tentatively TRBD1 (6 bases). The length of the CDR3 is 14 residues. Germline assignment: CDR1 LNHDA and CDR2 SQIVND (reference sequence). Deletions cut 3 bases from V and 6 bases from J, with 14 bases between. This CDR3 reads CASSIQQGQSEAFF. The CDR3 bases are TGTGCCAGTAGTATTCAACAGGGTCAATCTGAAGCTTTCTTT.

The genes are TRBV6-1 and TRBJ1-3; no clear D. Per the germline V gene, CDR1 is MNHNS and CDR2 is SASEGT. The CDR3 sequence is 14 residues long. Trimming cost V 4 bases and J 4 bases, with 11 bases left between them. CDR3 nucleotide sequence: TGTGCCAGCAGTGGGGCCCCGTACGGAAACACCATATATTTT. Translation gives CASSGAPYGNTIYF.

This clone was counted between two and nine times. This chain connects TRBV19 to TRBJ1-6; the D gene is possibly TRBD1 (6 bases). CDR1 and CDR2 from the germline V gene are LNHDA and SQIVND (reference sequence). V shed 3 bases and J shed 7 bases, with 16 bases lying between them. This CDR3 has 16 amino acids. CDR3 sequence: CASSIRGANLNSPLHF. The DNA of the CDR3 is TGTGCCAGTAGTATCCGGGGGGCAAACTTAAATTCACCCCTCCACTTT.

This sequence joins TRBV7-9 and TRBJ2-1; D is undetermined. Germline V gene sequence: CDR1 SEHNR, CDR2 FQNEAQ (reference sequence). The CDR3 totals 12 residues. Trimming pared 4 bases from V and 10 bases from J, leaving 11 bases between. The CDR3 here is CASSSRLDEQFF. CDR3 coding DNA: TGTGCCAGCAGCTCCAGGCTAGACGAGCAGTTCTTC.

V and J are TRBV27 and TRBJ1-2; maybe TRBD1 (5 bases). Germline CDR1 MNHEY, CDR2 SMNVEV (reference sequence). This CDR3 comprises 14 residues. V lost 6 bases, J lost 8 bases, and 19 bases lay in between. As DNA, the CDR3 is TGTGCCAGCAGCCCCTTGGAGGGACCAGGCGGCTACACCTTC. Translating it yields CASSPLEGPGGYTF.

V usage is TRBV9 and J usage is TRBJ2-1; 7 bases line up with TRBD1. Looked up from germline, CDR1 is SGDLS and CDR2 is YYNGEE. The J segment lost 6 bases and the V segment lost 10 bases, leaving 7 bases of the junction unmatched. This CDR3 region has 12 residues. The CDR3 DNA reads as TGTGCCTCCACGGACAGGCCCAATGAGCAGTTCTTC. This sequence encodes CASTDRPNEQFF.

J is TRBJ1-5 and V is TRBV6-6, with D hard to call. Germline V lookup: CDR1 MNHNY, CDR2 SVGAGI (reference sequence). This CDR3 spans 14 amino acids. V shed 5 bases and J shed 2 bases, with 10 bases lying between them. The chain's CDR3 is CASSDGIGNQPQHF. CDR3 DNA: TGTGCCAGCAGTGACGGGATTGGCAATCAGCCCCAGCATTTT.